The T cell receptor beta chain under discussion was sequenced for a study of CD8 T cells in Susac syndrome. Overall study: At the time of blood draw, patients with Susac syndrome were therapy-naive, receiving corticosteroids, or receiving intravenous immunoglobulin alone.

This CDR3 is 15 amino acids long. Deletions cut 7 bases from V and 3 bases from J, with 19 bases between. CDR1 is SGHRS, CDR2 YFSETQ, per germline. TEMRA cells were FACS-enriched, unlike CD8+ and CD4+ T cells, which were negatively isolated. Whole-study results and caveats: No clonal expansion appeared among CD4+ T cells in Susac patients.

An input of about 0.5 to 1 ug of RNA was subjected to reverse transcription using random hexamers. TCR beta CDR3 was amplified by immunoSEQ multiplex PCR. This amplification extended across 54 Vbeta and 13 Jbeta segments. In TCRdb, the immunoSEQ multiplex PCR reads were re-called with MiXCR into one record per CDR3 protein. The sample holds about 210,000 distinct CDR3 sequences, less than 95% seen once. On this clonotype: Its antigen is unknown.

This TCR came from a human donor with Susac syndrome. The source material was CD4+ T cells from PBMCs. The chain couples TRBV5-1 to TRBJ1-1; no clear D gene. This chain's CDR3 is CASGPHHAGDTEAFF. CDR3 DNA sequence: TGCGCCAGCGGCCCTCATCATGCGGGCGACACTGAAGCTTTCTTT.